These T cell receptor beta chains were read from a single sample in a study of neurological immune-mediated disorders. One entry per CDR3 protein, called by TCRdb with MiXCR from the 5' RACE reads. The sample has 81,000 or so distinct CDR3 sequences, 4% to 6% seen once; the top ten hold 2.2%. What was sequenced was PBMCs. All receptors derive from a woman aged 25 to 45 with multiple sclerosis. Each CDR3 is given with its conserved first and last residue. Fields, in order: V gene, CDR3 protein.

V: TRBV19
CDR3: CASSIADSGANVLTF

V: TRBV20-1
CDR3: CSATGWGNTIYF

V: TRBV5-1
CDR3: CASSPRPAPGELFF

V: TRBV20-1
CDR3: CSAGPLGGAGDTQYF

V: TRBV12-3/TRBV12-4
CDR3: CASRGMRDQTTLNF

V: TRBV7-9
CDR3: CASSLGERGNEQFF

V: TRBV7-2
CDR3: CASSSLAGVGEQFF

V: TRBV20-1
CDR3: CSARDVSKSSYNEQFF

V: TRBV5-1
CDR3: CASSLTSLRETQYF

V: TRBV29-1
CDR3: CSVGSPGQPQHF

V: TRBV5-1
CDR3: CASSPRGRTSTDTQYF

V: TRBV5-5
CDR3: CASSSSIRSGTDYGYTF

V: TRBV5-1
CDR3: CASSLTVQGTGELFF

V: TRBV20-1
CDR3: CSARDIQGLTDTQYF

V: TRBV19
CDR3: CASSLTGTETQYF

V: TRBV12-3/TRBV12-4
CDR3: CASKPTGSYEQYF

V: TRBV28
CDR3: CASSSSGTGGAYEQYF

V: TRBV20-1
CDR3: CSASKGAGGYTF

V: TRBV28
CDR3: CASSLPRGDNEQFF

V: TRBV5-1
CDR3: CASSLVRGRASDNEQFF

V: TRBV5-1
CDR3: CASSLGYFEAEAFF

V: TRBV29-1
CDR3: CSVEPLNTEAFF

V: TRBV24-1
CDR3: CATSEFNNYGYTF

V: TRBV7-2
CDR3: CASSLGLAGNDQYF

V: TRBV5-1
CDR3: CASSLGRPMGTEAFF

V: TRBV28
CDR3: CASSFSGPYSNQPQHF

V: TRBV20-1
CDR3: CSAREGGWAFF

V: TRBV14
CDR3: CASSQLGDPRVYEQYF

V: TRBV29-1
CDR3: CSVRTGSNSGNTIYF

V: TRBV5-1
CDR3: CASSPEGRENEKLFF

V: TRBV5-4
CDR3: CASSWGGGRMNTEAFF

V: TRBV20-1
CDR3: CSAVNPLAGGNEQFF

V: TRBV5-1
CDR3: CASSLTKGNDEQFF

V: TRBV20-1
CDR3: CSAQDRGPTDTQYF

V: TRBV20-1
CDR3: CSARASGSFRTDTQYF

V: TRBV6-2/TRBV6-3
CDR3: CASSYSTVVGNTEAFF

V: TRBV20-1
CDR3: CSANSGNGNQPQHF

V: TRBV20-1
CDR3: CSAGEMNTEAFF

V: TRBV20-1
CDR3: CSASRDSDEAFF

V: TRBV27
CDR3: CASSPGSPSYNEQFF

V: TRBV20-1
CDR3: CSARDSRGPGLVLDTQYF

V: TRBV20-1
CDR3: CSARDPGRGVKNIQYF

V: TRBV20-1
CDR3: CSASGLAYNEQFF

V: TRBV20-1
CDR3: CSAPRAGTGGNTGELFF

V: TRBV24-1
CDR3: CATSDSNQPQHF

V: TRBV7-8
CDR3: CASSVPGTSGYTDTQYF

V: TRBV4-1
CDR3: CASSHKVMGLGGYNEQFF

V: TRBV10-3
CDR3: CAISLDSTGRETQYF

V: TRBV20-1
CDR3: CSAETGSYEQYF

V: TRBV3-1
CDR3: CASSQGGGSQPQHF